These 28 T cell receptor beta chains originate from one sample sequenced in a study of radiation and T cells in renal cell carcinoma. The assay was immunoSEQ multiplex PCR, and TCRdb's table has in-frame clones only and misses some. The sample holds approximately 100,000 clones, approximately 86% seen once. The time point here: baseline pretreatment blood. Indicated treatment: 15 Gy SBRT to primary tumor, nephrectomy 4 weeks later. Sample: blood, taken from a patient whose treatment included radiotherapy and nephrectomy. Receptors were obtained from a man between 45 and 60 years old with renal cell carcinoma.

The chain uses TRBV7-2 and TRBJ2-1, with D perhaps being TRBD1 or TRBD2 (6 bases each). V was shortened by 0 bases and J by 10 bases, with 13 bases between the two germline ends. CDR3 length: 14 amino acids. Germline values: CDR1 SGHTA, CDR2 FQGNSA. CDR3 loop: CASSLAGGHKEQFF. CDR3 bases: TGTGCCAGCAGCTTAGCGGGGGGCCATAAGGAGCAGTTCTTC.

The V call is TRBV6-6, the J call TRBJ1-2; perhaps TRBD1 as D (5 bases). Germline CDR1 and CDR2: MNHNY and SVGAGI (reference sequence). V shed 4 bases and J shed 7 bases, with 19 bases lying between them. The length of the CDR3 is 15 residues. CDR3 sequence (DNA): TGTGCCAGCAGTTTCGGCGACATCACGGGGGGTGGCTACACCTTC. It yields the protein CASSFGDITGGGYTF.

This chain joins TRBV18 and TRBJ1-1; a possible D gene is TRBD1 (5 bases). This CDR3 spans 13 amino acids. The V gene lost 3 bases and the J gene lost 1 base, with 6 bases spanning the gap. The germline CDR1 and CDR2 sequences are KGHSH and LQKENI. Written as DNA, the CDR3 is TGTGCCAGCTCACCGGACACGAACACTGAAGCTTTCTTT. Translated: CASSPDTNTEAFF.

The genes are TRBV18 and TRBJ1-1; D unresolved. Germline assignment: CDR1 KGHSH and CDR2 LQKENI. V was shortened by 3 bases and J by 5 bases, with 13 bases between the two germline ends. CDR3 length equals 14 residues. CDR3 region: CASSPSNPGTEAFF. The CDR3 bases are TGTGCCAGCTCACCCTCTAATCCTGGGACTGAAGCTTTCTTT.

This rearrangement joins TRBV9 to TRBJ1-2, with a possible D match to TRBD1 (6 bases). The germline V and J ends were trimmed by 5 bases and 4 bases, with 12 bases remaining between them. The germline gives CDR1 SGDLS, CDR2 YYNGEE. CDR3 length: 13 amino acids. The DNA for the CDR3 is TGTGCCAGCAGACACCAGGGGACCTATGGCTACACCTTC. As protein: CASRHQGTYGYTF.

The chain couples TRBV13 to TRBJ1-4; TRBD1 matches at 10 bases. Germline V gene data show CDR1 as PRHDT and CDR2 as FYEKMQ (reference sequence). Trimming removed 5 bases from V and 14 bases from J; junction bases left unmatched: 14. The CDR3 covers 15 residues. The CDR3 DNA follows: TGTGCCAGCAGCCTAACGACAGGGGGCGCGGATGGTCTGTTTTTT. Amino acids: CASSLTTGGADGLFF.

The chain combines TRBV4-1 with TRBJ1-4; D is unclear. Germline CDR1 is MGHRA and CDR2 is YSYEKL. Trimming removed 0 bases at V and 11 bases at J, with 7 bases between. The CDR3 has 12 amino acids. CDR3 protein: CASSQDSAKLFF. The DNA for the CDR3 is TGCGCCAGCAGCCAAGATTCCGCCAAACTGTTTTTT.

This clone was detected a few times. The rearrangement links TRBV7-6 to TRBJ2-2; D is possibly TRBD2 (5 bases). Deletions cut 5 bases from V and 1 base from J, with 11 bases between. CDR3 size: 15 residues. Germline V lookup: CDR1 SGHVS, CDR2 FNYEAQ. The CDR3 is CASSPQRQNTGELFF. CDR3 in DNA: TGTGCCAGCAGCCCCCAGCGGCAGAACACCGGGGAGCTGTTTTTT.

This clone has just one count. This chain links TRBV9 with TRBJ2-1, with 8 positions matching TRBD2. The ends lost 4 bases at V and 2 bases at J; junction bases unmatched: 11. Germline V gene lookup returns CDR1 SGDLS and CDR2 YYNGEE. This CDR3 contains 17 residues. The CDR3 region is CASSLRGAGAPYNEQFF. In DNA, the CDR3 is TGTGCCAGCAGCTTAAGAGGAGCGGGAGCCCCCTACAATGAGCAGTTCTTC.

This clone showed up just a few times. V gene TRBV7-6 combines with J gene TRBJ1-4, with D maybe TRBD1 (5 bases). Trimming shortened V by 0 bases and J by 3 bases, and 11 bases separated the two germline ends. This CDR3 region has 16 residues. The germline V gene encodes CDR1 SGHVS and CDR2 FNYEAQ. CDR3 in DNA: TGTGCCAGCAGCTTAGCCCCCAGGGCACCTAATGAAAAACTGTTTTTT. This encodes CASSLAPRAPNEKLFF.

V usage is TRBV2 and J usage is TRBJ2-1; 9 nucleotides agree with TRBD2. V dropped 4 bases and J dropped 4; count of bases not matched to a gene: 5. The CDR3 has 15 amino acids. Germline V gene sequence: CDR1 SNHLY, CDR2 FYNNEI. CDR3 DNA sequence: TGTGCCAGCAGTGCAAATAGCGGGGGTTACAATGAGCAGTTCTTC. This translates into CASSANSGGYNEQFF. The full variable domain, its missing parts supplied by reference TRBV2 and TRBJ2-1, is EPEVTQTPSHQVTQMGQEVILRCVPISNHLYFYWYRQILGQKVEFLVSFYNNEISEKSEIFDDQFSVERPDGSNFTLKIRSTKLEDSAMYFCASSANSGGYNEQFFGPGTRLTVL.

This sequence joins TRBV19 and TRBJ2-1; D perhaps matches TRBD2 (6 bases). V was shortened by 1 base and J by 6 bases, with 10 bases between the two germline ends. Germline-derived CDR1 and CDR2 are LNHDA and SQIVND (reference sequence). This CDR3 region has 14 residues. The CDR3 DNA sequence: TGTGCCAGTAGTATAGCGGGAGTTTCCAATGAGCAGTTCTTC. Its protein product is CASSIAGVSNEQFF.

The rearrangement links TRBV25-1 to TRBJ1-5; perhaps TRBD1 as D (5 bases). CDR3 length equals 15 residues. V was cut by 3 bases and J by 4 bases, with 13 bases left in between. Germline V CDR1 and CDR2: MGHDK, SYGVNS. CDR3 in amino acids: CASSEAGRENQPQHF. In nucleotides, the CDR3 is TGTGCCAGCAGTGAGGCGGGCAGGGAAAATCAGCCCCAGCATTTT.

A few counts support this clone. The chain has TRBV5-6 and TRBJ2-3, with D possibly being TRBD1 or TRBD2 (5 bases each). Germline CDR1 and CDR2: SGHDT and YYEEEE. V was clipped by 0 bases and J by 6 bases, with 17 bases between them. The CDR3 loop spans 16 amino acids. CDR3 coding DNA: TGTGCCAGCAGCTTGGTGACCGGGGCCGGGGACGATACGCAGTATTTT. Translating it yields CASSLVTGAGDDTQYF.

This chain joins TRBV19 and TRBJ2-1; possibly TRBD1 or TRBD2 for D (6 bases each). This CDR3 has 14 residues. CDR1 LNHDA and CDR2 SQIVND come from the germline V gene (reference sequence). V was cut by 10 bases and J by 7 bases, with 20 bases left in between. CDR3 region: CATSGAKGWNEQFF. CDR3 sequence (DNA): TGTGCCACCTCGGGGGCTAAAGGTTGGAATGAGCAGTTCTTC.

The chain couples TRBV6-6 to TRBJ2-2; no clear D gene. The ends were cut back, 7 bases at V and 4 bases at J, with 10 bases in the middle. CDR1 and CDR2 from the germline V gene are MNHNY and SVGAGI (reference sequence). This CDR3 contains 13 residues. This chain's CDR3 is CASIASATGELFF. In nucleotides, the CDR3 is TGTGCCAGCATCGCCAGCGCCACCGGGGAGCTGTTTTTT.

V usage is TRBV5-6 and J usage is TRBJ1-5; 12 bases line up with TRBD1. J lost 6 bases, V lost 0 bases, and 10 bases had no gene match. The CDR3 covers 18 residues. CDR1 and CDR2 from the germline V gene are SGHDT and YYEEEE. CDR3 sequence reads: CASSLAGTGGSLGQPQHF. The CDR3, as DNA: TGTGCCAGCAGCTTGGCCGGGACAGGGGGCTCGTTGGGTCAGCCCCAGCATTTT.

The chain joins TRBV6-1 to TRBJ1-1; 7 positions match TRBD1. Losses at the gene ends were 4 bases for V and 10 bases for J; bases not matched to a gene: 12. The CDR3 totals 14 residues. Germline values: CDR1 MNHNS, CDR2 SASEGT. Here the CDR3 DNA reads TGTGCCAGCAGTGTCACCCAGGGGGGGCCTGTAGCTTTCTTT. It codes for CASSVTQGGPVAFF.

This clone was seen a handful of times. The V gene is TRBV18, the J gene TRBJ2-3; 12 bases line up with TRBD2. The CDR3 totals 16 residues. Looked up from germline, CDR1 is KGHSH and CDR2 is LQKENI. V lost 4 bases to trimming and J lost 4 bases; unmatched junction nucleotides: 6. This CDR3 reads CASSRILAGGADTQYF. The CDR3 DNA is TGTGCCAGCTCACGCATACTAGCGGGAGGCGCAGATACGCAGTATTTT.

The chain combines TRBV5-6 with TRBJ2-7; 7 nucleotides line up with TRBD1. The CDR3 sequence is 15 residues long. CDR1 SGHDT and CDR2 YYEEEE come from the germline V gene. V trimming: 4 bases; J trimming: 0 bases; junction bases outside the gene matches: 7. The CDR3 DNA is TGTGCCAGCAGCAACCCCAGGGGGTACTCCTACGAGCAGTACTTC. It encodes CASSNPRGYSYEQYF.

V usage is TRBV2 and J usage is TRBJ2-5; D unresolved. V shed 4 bases and J shed 5 bases, with 8 bases lying between them. In germline, CDR1 is SNHLY, CDR2 FYNNEI. This CDR3 has 12 amino acids. DNA for the CDR3: TGTGCCAGCAGTGGGCCAATGGAGACCCAGTACTTC. It is translated as CASSGPMETQYF.

In this sample, this clone turned up a few times. The CDR3 sequence: CASSTSGRDTQYF. CDR3 nucleotides: TGTGCCAGCAGCACTAGCGGGAGAGATACGCAGTATTTT. The gene calls are TRBV7-3 and TRBJ2-3; 11 bases line up with TRBD2. The CDR3 runs 13 residues. Looked up from germline, CDR1 is SGHTA and CDR2 is FQGTGA. The V gene end was trimmed by 5 bases and the J gene end by 5 bases; junction bases not matched to a gene: 0.

The chain employs TRBV5-5 and TRBJ2-2; D remains ambiguous. The CDR3 is 17 amino acids. Germline V gene sequence: CDR1 SGHKS, CDR2 YYEKEE (reference sequence). V was shortened by 3 bases and J by 3 bases, with 18 bases between the two germline ends. This CDR3 is CASSSLSSVLDTGELFF. DNA for the CDR3: TGTGCCAGCAGCTCATTAAGTTCAGTGTTGGACACCGGGGAGCTGTTTTTT.

This clone was detected only once. The chain carries TRBV9 and TRBJ1-2, with 8 bases fitting TRBD1. With 0 bases clipped from V and 3 bases from J, the junction kept 7 bases outside the gene matches. CDR3 size: 16 residues. Germline CDR1 reads SGDLS; CDR2 reads YYNGEE. The CDR3 spells CASSVVAPGQDYGYTF. The CDR3 DNA follows: TGTGCCAGCAGCGTAGTGGCCCCGGGACAGGACTATGGCTACACCTTC.

V and J are TRBV6-4 and TRBJ1-1; D unclear. The CDR3 is made up of 15 amino acids. Germline V CDR1 and CDR2: MRHNA, SNTAGT. The V and J ends lost 6 bases and 0 bases respectively, with 14 bases between them. The CDR3 loop reads CASSETPTLNTEAFF. The DNA of the CDR3 is TGTGCCAGCAGCGAGACCCCGACACTGAACACTGAAGCTTTCTTT.

The chain has TRBV5-1 and TRBJ1-2; D not resolved. The germline V gene encodes CDR1 SGHRS and CDR2 YFSETQ. The CDR3 contains 13 residues. With 1 base removed from V and 4 bases from J, the gap between germline ends came to 8 bases. The CDR3 DNA is TGCGCCAGCAGCTTGCCGGGGAGCTATGGCTACACCTTC. Translation gives CASSLPGSYGYTF.

The genes are TRBV30 and TRBJ1-1; D not resolved. The V gene's germline CDR1 is GTSNPN and CDR2 SVGIG (reference sequence). CDR3 length: 15 residues. Trimming stripped 2 bases from V and 1 base from J, with 14 bases between. This CDR3 reads CAWSPLEGTNTEAFF. CDR3 nucleotides: TGTGCCTGGAGTCCCCTGGAGGGTACGAACACTGAAGCTTTCTTT.

The rearrangement joins TRBV7-9 to TRBJ1-2; 10 nucleotides agree with TRBD1. This CDR3 has 13 amino acids. With 5 bases clipped from V and 4 bases from J, the junction kept 1 base outside the gene matches. Germline loops: CDR1 SEHNR, CDR2 FQNEAQ (reference sequence). CDR3 protein: CASSRDRGYGYTF. The CDR3 nucleotides read TGTGCCAGCAGCCGGGACAGGGGCTATGGCTACACCTTC.